This T cell receptor beta chain was sequenced during a study of cytomegalovirus exposure and HLA in healthy donors listed by TCRdb under 2017. Regarding the complete study: An earlier analysis of 587 of the donors reported 276 Gb of sequence data and some 110 million unique TCR beta sequences obtained from approximately 180 million T cells. On average, roughly 250,000 unique TCR beta nucleotide sequences were sequenced per donor among a few hundred genotyped donors of the cohort, with 15% to 20% of those sequences being non-productive. A later genetic analysis used genome-wide SNP genotypes for about 55% of the 666 donors, treating that subset as a discovery cohort. About 280 gigabases of sequencing data and 70 million to 95 million unique TCR sequences made up an early release that covered under 750 HLA-typed donors. To predict cytomegalovirus infection status, the study combined high-throughput TCR immunosequencing, statistical association of individual TCRs with disease status, and machine learning. The study was designed to test whether signatures of past pathogen exposure could be identified by cataloging public T cell receptors. About 5 DR-DQ haplotypes were handled as single units for association and clustering, since linkage in the cohort was strong. The number of donors typed differed by locus, with about 620-630 for A, B, C, DRB1 and DQB1, roughly 550 for DQA1, over 600 for DPA1, and 450 to 480 for DPB1. Of the roughly 420 genotyped donors, approximately 80% were placed in the genetic ancestry cluster associated with self-reported Caucasian donors. Every discovery cohort repertoire had been produced on one sequencing platform. Along with the roughly 710-subject first cohort, a separate validation cohort of 120 different subjects was used. The later analysis used no new phenotypic data to find candidate immune exposures, relying instead on TCR beta sequences and their occurrence across donors. To decide whether each TCR beta V gene segment behaved as functional or pseudogenic, an earlier analysis of some 580 of the donors relied on high-throughput TCR beta sequencing. HLA typing included class I and class II loci at four-digit resolution. Donor age, sex, ethnicity and CMV serostatus were compiled together with the repertoire data. To study patterns of TCR occurrence, a later analysis re-analyzed previously published TCR beta repertoires from hundreds of donors and added high-resolution HLA genotyping. The study used immunosequencing to profile the T cell repertoires of around 600 subjects and linked those repertoires to cytomegalovirus serostatus.

According to the germline V gene, CDR1 reads MGHDK and CDR2 reads SYGVNS. Its CDR3 holds 11 amino acids, cysteine through phenylalanine. Only the CDR3 DNA stays, 33 bases, in frame from base 1. The V end loses 11 bases and the J end loses 6 bases, and a stretch of 11 bases separates them. Paper-wide results and their limitations: At a false discovery rate of 0.05, a later analysis linked roughly 17,000 TCR beta sequences to specific HLA alleles. According to a later analysis, parvovirus B19, influenza, CMV and Epstein-Barr virus appeared linked to several top co-occurrence clusters. In an earlier analysis of about 600 of the donors, most TCR beta V segments appeared in productive rearrangements about 87% or about 30% of the time, broadly matching IMGT annotations. An association between a missense DCLRE1C variant and V-gene and J-gene trimming of TCR beta chains was found in a later genetic analysis and replicated in an independent cohort. A cluster of highly shared sequence variants was judged likely to represent a technical artifact of the sequencing pipeline. HLA typing was unavailable for some donors at each locus, so association tests used only the typed subset. The earlier analysis of some 540 of the donors excluded 15 to 20 rarely observed V segments, including chromosome 9 orphons, because counts were too low. In a later genetic analysis, fewer N-insertions in productive TCRs were reported among donors in an Asian-associated ancestry cluster than the 666-donor mean. A later analysis found that most CMV-associated TCR beta chains appeared HLA-restricted, with HLA associations seemingly driven largely by CMV exposure. The cohort was sequenced for TCR beta chains only, and without alpha or paired-chain data the features that could be detected were limited. According to a later analysis, TCR association rates differed among HLA loci, with DRB1 alleles showing the most associated TCRs and HLA-C alleles showing the fewest. Cytomegalovirus status was reported to be diagnosed by the classifier with high specificity and sensitivity in both the original and validation cohorts. The study listed 164 TCR beta chains as associated with cytomegalovirus. A further reported finding was that TCR beta sequences accurately predicted the HLA-A and HLA-B alleles for most subjects in the first cohort. The authors suggested that the approach could potentially be generalized to other disease states and immunological phenotypes. Most TCR sequences were seen in very few donors, while some public TCRs were found in many individuals. Correlated functional status among segregating V segments might reflect linkage disequilibrium, but an unknown experimental factor could not be ruled out. In vitro tests confirmed that a few of the cytomegalovirus-associated TCR beta chains recognize cytomegalovirus antigens. Roughly uniform sequencing depth across donors was assumed in presence/absence analyses, although this assumption may not hold. Immune exposure information for the cohort was limited to CMV serostatus. When HLA alleles, especially DR and DQ, strongly co-occurred, attributing TCR associations to individual alleles was difficult. Compared with equally common non-associated chains, HLA-associated TCR beta chains in a later analysis were more clonally expanded and had lower generation probabilities. The 87-base-pair reads could not distinguish some IMGT-functional V segments, including TRBV6-2 and TRBV6-3, so those segments were excluded.

Library preparation used the immunoSEQ multiplex PCR assay. A mixture of 60 forward primers for TCR Vbeta segments and 13 reverse primers for TCR Jbeta segments was used in the multiplex PCR. A multiplex PCR assay on genomic DNA amplified the CDR3 region of rearranged TCR beta genes. On the Illumina HiSeq System, the amplified TCR beta libraries were sequenced as 87-base-pair reads. As for the original processing: Across the 700 or so repertoires, a later analysis counted tens of millions of unique TCR beta chains, roughly 11 million of which were shared by at least two donors. Raw reads were error-corrected and collapsed into unique sequences by a nearest-neighbor algorithm in which closely related sequences were merged to remove PCR and sequencing errors. CDR3 sequences were aligned to IMGT reference sequences to assign V, D and J gene segments. Each retained sequence needed at least a six-nucleotide match to both a V gene segment and a J gene segment. A rearrangement counted as productive if the CDR3 had no stop codons and remained in frame with V and J, and every other rearrangement counted as non-productive. CDR3 was defined by IMGT convention, running from the second conserved V-encoded cysteine to the conserved J-encoded phenylalanine. In an earlier analysis of more than 550 of the donors, sequences lacking an unambiguous match to a single V gene segment were excluded. In an earlier analysis of several hundred of the donors, V segments were called functional above 56.7% productive rearrangements and were called segregating when the between-donor standard deviation exceeded 5%. To diagnose cytomegalovirus status from the catalog of TCR beta chain sequences, a statistical classification framework was built. In a later analysis, TCR nucleotide sequences were compared against IMGT/GENE-DB human TR gene sequences so that V and J genes could be assigned. A later analysis assigned CDR3 sequences and most-parsimonious VDJ recombination scenarios with the TCRdist pipeline. A later analysis defined each TCR beta chain by its CDR3 amino acid sequence plus V-gene family, and excluded reads lacking a unique V-gene family. As a way to deal with suspected cross-contamination and a sequencing artifact, a later analysis dropped 450 to 700 nucleotide sequences that were highly shared and had low generation probability. In a later analysis, a clonal expansion index for each public chain was calculated from normalized within-repertoire ranks of inferred template counts. In a later analysis, generation probabilities were computed using a VDJ recombination model fitted to out-of-frame rearrangements, and the results were checked against IGoR. In a later analysis, TCR-TCR, TCR-HLA and TCR-CMV co-occurrence was scored with hypergeometric tests, and a repertoire-size bias correction was applied to TCR pairs. To estimate false discovery rates, a later analysis permuted the HLA or CMV assignments 20 times. In a later analysis, co-occurring TCRs were grouped using DBSCAN, with TCRdist sequence similarity added in when clustering inside HLA-allele-positive subsets. For co-occurrence clustering, repertoires with fewer than 30,000 or more than 120,000 public chains were excluded, along with five or six repertoires with anomalous nucleotide sharing. The immuneACCESS repertoire file appears here via TCRdb, limited to in-frame rearrangements. These files lack a portion of the clones; in checked studies, under half of the deficit traces to unresolved V genes, and the cause of the others is not known. The DNA gave D and trimming, while V, J and clone size come from that table. The sample contains approximately 110,000 clones, approximately 70% of them found a single time. The ten most abundant clones make up roughly 10% of the sample.

Of note for this clone: No antigen is known for it. No base quality information exists; no much larger clone differs at one position.

The cohort was made up of several hundred healthy bone marrow donors. Cohort members were all nominally healthy when sampled, although unrecorded immune exposures were likely present. The donor tested CMV seropositive, placing the donor among the 289 seropositive members of the cohort. A peripheral blood sample was provided by each donor, and peripheral blood mononuclear cells were used for TCR beta sequencing. The Qiagen DNeasy Blood Extraction Kit was used to extract genomic DNA from the blood cell samples. This sequence was found in a man aged 25 to 45 in good health and CMV-seropositive. Material for sequencing was PBMCs. Here the chain combines TRBV25-1 and TRBJ2-1; no D segment can be confidently identified. The bases are TGTGCCGCTACTTCTTTCAATGAGCAGTTCTTC. It translates as CAATSFNEQFF.